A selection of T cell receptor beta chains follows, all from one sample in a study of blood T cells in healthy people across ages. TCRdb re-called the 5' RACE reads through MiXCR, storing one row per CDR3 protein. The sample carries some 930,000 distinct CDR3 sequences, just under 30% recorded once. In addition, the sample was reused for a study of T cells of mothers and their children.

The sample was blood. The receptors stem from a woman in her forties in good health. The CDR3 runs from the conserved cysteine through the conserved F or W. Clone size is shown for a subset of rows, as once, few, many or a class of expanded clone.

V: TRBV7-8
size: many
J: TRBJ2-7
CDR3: CASSSALGQVNEQYF

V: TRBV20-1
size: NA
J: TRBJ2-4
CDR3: CSAREAGQFYNEQYF

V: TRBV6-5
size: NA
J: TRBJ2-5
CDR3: CASSWMGGQETQYF

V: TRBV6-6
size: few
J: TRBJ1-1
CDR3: CASQVADTEAFF

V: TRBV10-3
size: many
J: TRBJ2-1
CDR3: CAISESGLDVNEQFF

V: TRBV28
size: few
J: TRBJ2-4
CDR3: CASRGVRDQYF

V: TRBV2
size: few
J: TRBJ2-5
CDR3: CASSQRTGKETQYF

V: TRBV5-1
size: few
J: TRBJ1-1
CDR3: CASSLNAGGHTEAFF

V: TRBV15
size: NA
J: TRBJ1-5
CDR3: CATSPDGGQGSYNQPQHF

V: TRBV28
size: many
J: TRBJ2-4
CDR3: CASSLGGGPRNIQYF

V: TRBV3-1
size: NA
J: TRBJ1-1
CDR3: CASGGILGTEAFF

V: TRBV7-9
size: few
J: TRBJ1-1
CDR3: CASSQNVRGTVKAFF

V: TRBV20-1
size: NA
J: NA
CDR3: CSARALAGVETQYF

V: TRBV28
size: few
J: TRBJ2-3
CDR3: CASRGGAASTDTQYF

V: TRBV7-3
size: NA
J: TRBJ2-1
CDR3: CASSPLGQGNGEQFF

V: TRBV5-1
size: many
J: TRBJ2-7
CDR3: CASSSGNFEQYF

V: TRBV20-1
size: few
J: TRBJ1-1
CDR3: CSARAGGWSEAFF

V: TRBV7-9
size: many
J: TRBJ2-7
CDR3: CASSLGQTGSYEQYF

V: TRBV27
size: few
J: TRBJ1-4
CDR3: CASKHEGNNEKLFF

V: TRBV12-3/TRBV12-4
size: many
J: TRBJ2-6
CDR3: CASRSTESGANVLTF

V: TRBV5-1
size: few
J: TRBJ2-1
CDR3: CATRAGDLPNEQFF

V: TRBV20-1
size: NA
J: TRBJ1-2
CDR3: CSARSLGADRRGYTF

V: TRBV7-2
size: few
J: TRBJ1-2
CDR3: CANRPPPDGYTF

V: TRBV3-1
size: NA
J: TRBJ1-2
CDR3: CASSQRQNYGYTF

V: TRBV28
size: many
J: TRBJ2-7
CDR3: CASSTPGQVPREQYF

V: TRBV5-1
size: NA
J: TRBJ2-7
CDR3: CASSFGANSYEQYF

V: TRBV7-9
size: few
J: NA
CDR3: CASSLKRAGGAYEQYF

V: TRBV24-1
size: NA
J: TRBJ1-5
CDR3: CATSDTGTRNQPQHF

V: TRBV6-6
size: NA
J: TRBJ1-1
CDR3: CASSYFLTPDEAFF

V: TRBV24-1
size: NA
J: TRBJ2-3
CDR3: CATSDYRGRTDTQYF

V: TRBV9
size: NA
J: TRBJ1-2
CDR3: CASSVGGRDYGYTF

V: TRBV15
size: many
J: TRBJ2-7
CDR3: CATAGTGTYEQYF

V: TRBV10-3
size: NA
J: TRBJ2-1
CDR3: CAISESFAGGKTYNEQFF

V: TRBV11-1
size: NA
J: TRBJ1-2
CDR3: CASSLASGGNYGYTF

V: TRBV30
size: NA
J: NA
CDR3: CAWSVRGGLEQYF

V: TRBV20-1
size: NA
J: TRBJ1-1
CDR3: CSARRAPTRDTEAFF